Presented here are 18 T cell receptor beta chains from one specimen sequenced in a study of blood T cells in healthy people across ages. Together with a sample-barcoded 5' primer, a J-beta primer mix was included in a second PCR lasting about 7 to 11 cycles. TCRdb fed the 5' RACE reads into MiXCR, producing one record per CDR3 protein. The data hold 800,000 to 1,300,000 distinct CDR3 sequences, with under 30% observed a single time. A further study also used this sample, focusing on T cells of mothers and their children.

Input material: blood. These receptors came from a girl aged 2-9 years in good health.

The gene calls are TRBV7-9 and TRBJ1-1; weak D call: TRBD1 (6 bases). The germline V gene has CDR1 SEHNR and CDR2 FQNEAQ (reference sequence). Trimming took 5 bases from V and 5 from J, leaving 21 bases between them. The CDR3 covers 16 residues. The DNA of the CDR3 is TGTGCCAGCAGCCCCACTGGACAGCTCCAGTGGACTGAAGCTTTCTTT. Translated, it gives CASSPTGQLQWTEAFF.

The chain links TRBV29-1 to TRBJ1-4, with a weak D call TRBD1 (5 bases). The CDR3 has 13 residues. CDR1 and CDR2 from the germline V gene are SQVTM and ANQGSEA. Trimming took off 5 bases at V and 3 bases at J, with 10 bases between the two ends. The CDR3 region is CSVSDKANEKLFF. The CDR3 DNA sequence: TGCAGCGTTTCGGACAAGGCTAATGAAAAACTGTTTTTT.

The table lists this clonotype with a few counts. The chain couples TRBV3-1 to TRBJ1-3; D not certain. V was trimmed by 0 bases and J by 2 bases, leaving 14 bases between them. This CDR3 has 17 amino acids. Per germline, CDR1 LGHDT and CDR2 YNNKEL (reference sequence). This chain's CDR3 is CASSQDPWGSPGNTIYF. DNA for the CDR3: TGTGCCAGCAGCCAAGACCCATGGGGATCCCCTGGAAACACCATATATTTT.

The rearrangement joins TRBV12-3 or TRBV12-4 to TRBJ2-5; 10 nucleotides line up with TRBD2. Gene TRBJ2-1 matches the end of the DNA better, so the J call may be wrong. CDR3 length equals 16 residues. In DNA form, the CDR3 reads TGTGCCACCACTCACAACGGACTAGCGGCACGGAATGAGCAGTTCTTC. Translated, it gives CATTHNGLAARNEQFF.

This clonotype was seen once. The chain couples TRBV20-1 to TRBJ2-7, with 7 bases identical to TRBD2. The CDR3 totals 16 residues. V was pared by 3 bases and J by 4 bases, with 15 bases of the junction left unmatched. The V gene's germline CDR1 is DFQATT and CDR2 SNEGSKA (reference sequence). The CDR3 DNA reads as TGCAGTGCTAGGAACCGGGCTAGCGGAATATTTTACGAGCAGTACTTC. Protein sequence: CSARNRASGIFYEQYF.

The V call is TRBV12-5, the J call TRBJ2-2; D gene uncertain. CDR3 length: 14 residues. Germline CDR1 is LGHNT and CDR2 is FRNRAP. V was trimmed by 8 bases and J by 1 base, leaving 11 bases between them. The CDR3 spells CASRVRENTGELFF. The CDR3 DNA is TGTGCTAGTAGGGTGCGAGAGAACACCGGGGAGCTGTTTTTT.

This clonotype was observed a few times. The rearrangement uses TRBV6-6 and TRBJ1-2; a weak D match, TRBD1 (5 bases). This CDR3 has 13 amino acids. V dropped 5 bases and J dropped 4 bases, with 11 bases sitting between them. CDR1 and CDR2 (germline): MNHNY, SVGAGI (reference sequence). The CDR3: CASSGALAYGYTF. CDR3 DNA: TGTGCCAGCAGTGGGGCCCTAGCCTATGGCTACACCTTC.

This sequence joins TRBV7-3 and TRBJ2-1; tentative D call: TRBD1 (5 bases). The CDR3 is made up of 15 amino acids. Trimming removed 1 base from V and 4 bases from J, with 11 bases in between. Per germline, CDR1 SGHTA and CDR2 FQGTGA. For the CDR3, the DNA is TGTGCCAGCAGCTTAATTGGGGCCCTGTACAATGAGCAGTTCTTC. Protein product: CASSLIGALYNEQFF.

This clonotype was seen ten or more times. This chain uses TRBV6-1 with TRBJ2-7, with unresolved D. With 8 bases removed from V and 7 bases from J, the gap between germline ends came to 18 bases. Germline CDR1 reads MNHNS; CDR2 reads SASEGT. There are 13 residues in the CDR3. In DNA, the CDR3 is TGTGCCAGCTCTTATCAGCTCCATCGGGAGCAGTACTTC. Encoded protein: CASSYQLHREQYF.

About this clonotype itself: Germline is not matched at one junction end, which may reflect a read error. The J gene is TRBJ2-1, the V gene TRBV28, with 7 bases fitting TRBD2. The germline V gene encodes CDR1 MDHEN and CDR2 SYDVKM. CDR3 length equals 13 residues. The CDR3 sequence is CAGSPAGDNEQFF. In DNA form, the CDR3 reads TGTGCCGGCAGCCCTGCGGGGGACAATGAGCAGTTCTTC.

The chain is built from TRBV27 and TRBJ2-7, with TRBD1 matching over 10 bases. With 6 bases clipped from V and 6 bases from J, the junction kept 11 bases outside the gene matches. CDR3 length: 15 residues. Germline CDR1 and CDR2: MNHEY and SMNVEV (reference sequence). The CDR3 DNA reads as TGTGCCAGCAGGAATTACGACAGGGGGCCTATCGAGCAGTACTTC. This codes for CASRNYDRGPIEQYF.

This rearrangement joins TRBV4-2 to TRBJ2-7, with 9 bases lining up with TRBD2. This CDR3 is 16 amino acids long. Trimming took 0 bases from V and 7 from J; bases not matched to a gene: 10. Germline values: CDR1 LGHNA, CDR2 YNFKEQ. CDR3 amino acids: CASSQDADRAGGEQYF. DNA of the CDR3: TGTGCCAGCAGCCAAGATGCCGACCGGGCGGGAGGGGAGCAGTACTTC.

The chain couples TRBV24-1 to TRBJ1-5, with D perhaps TRBD1 (6 bases). With 3 bases removed from V and 4 bases from J, the gap between germline ends came to 18 bases. CDR1 KGHDR and CDR2 SFDVKD come from the germline V gene. The CDR3 runs to 17 residues. The CDR3 nucleotides are TGTGCCACCAGTGATCCAACTACAGGGAAGGGAAATCAGCCCCAGCATTTT. Its protein product is CATSDPTTGKGNQPQHF.

The sample holds a few counts of this clonotype. The CDR3 coding sequence is TGTGCCAGCAGCTTGGGCGGGACAGGGAATTTCGGCATTCAGTACTTC. Protein: CASSLGGTGNFGIQYF. The genes are TRBV5-5 and TRBJ2-4, with 9 nucleotides matching TRBD1. V shed 0 bases and J 9 bases; nucleotides not matched to a gene: 10. Germline V gene lookup returns CDR1 SGHKS and CDR2 YYEKEE (reference sequence). CDR3 length: 16 amino acids.

The sample holds one count of this clonotype. The chain uses TRBV12-3 or TRBV12-4 and TRBJ2-6; 11 positions agree with TRBD1. The CDR3 extends over 19 amino acids. Trimming took 6 bases from V and 2 from J; bases not matched to a gene: 12. The CDR3 bases are TGTGCCAGCAGGGACCCGGACAGGGGGCTTTTTACTGGGGCCAACGTCCTGACTTTC. It specifies CASRDPDRGLFTGANVLTF.

This clonotype was observed at least ten times. V and J are TRBV28 and TRBJ2-5; 7 bases fit TRBD1. This CDR3 region has 15 residues. With 6 bases clipped from V and 3 bases from J, the junction kept 10 bases outside the gene matches. The germline gives CDR1 MDHEN, CDR2 SYDVKM. CDR3 coding DNA: TGTGCCAGCAGAAGCCCGGGACAGACAAAAGAGACCCAGTACTTC. Its translation is CASRSPGQTKETQYF.

This clonotype was detected a few times. This chain links TRBV29-1 with TRBJ1-1; D gene ambiguous. Germline loops: CDR1 SQVTM, CDR2 ANQGSEA. The CDR3 has 12 amino acids. Between the trimmed V and J ends, which lost 6 bases and 0 bases, there was a span of 8 bases. CDR3 sequence: CSVTFLNTEAFF. In nucleotides, the CDR3 is TGCAGCGTCACGTTCCTGAACACTGAAGCTTTCTTT.

This clonotype was recorded at least ten times. J is TRBJ2-5 and V is TRBV18, with D perhaps matching TRBD1 (5 bases). The CDR3 covers 13 residues. Trimming removed 3 bases from V and 3 bases from J, with 8 bases in between. Germline V CDR1 and CDR2: KGHSH, LQKENI. CDR3 loop: CASSPAREETQYF. The CDR3 DNA reads as TGTGCCAGCTCACCGGCCAGGGAAGAGACCCAGTACTTC.